Listed below are T cell receptor beta chains from one sample, sequenced in a study of shared clonotypes between healthy human individuals. The protocol was immunoSEQ multiplex PCR, while the TCRdb copy is restricted to in-frame clones and leaves out a portion. The sample holds hundreds of thousands of clones, 85% to 95% seen once. Input material: naive CD8+ T cells sorted from blood. Receptors were obtained from a woman in her twenties or thirties in good health. Both conserved end residues are part of each CDR3. D genes are given only for firm matches. Clone size is given for some rows only: seen once, a few or many times, or a class if the clone is expanded.

V	J	size	D	CDR3	DNA
TRBV28	TRBJ1-2	.	.	CASRAEQPYGYTF	TGTGCCAGCAGGGCAGAACAACCCTATGGCTACACCTTC
TRBV28	TRBJ2-2	.	.	CASAFPGELFF	TGTGCCAGCGCTTTTCCCGGGGAGCTGTTTTTT
TRBV5-6	TRBJ2-5	.	TRBD2	CASSLPRTSGSRMQETQYF	TGTGCCAGCAGCTTACCCCGGACTAGCGGGAGTCGGATGCAGGAGACCCAGTACTTC
TRBV5-1	TRBJ2-7	once	TRBD1	CASSEARTGSYEQYF	TGCGCCAGCAGCGAGGCCCGGACAGGTAGTTACGAGCAGTACTTC
TRBV2	TRBJ2-7	.	.	CASSVRQSYEQYF	TGTGCCAGCAGTGTAAGACAGAGCTACGAGCAGTACTTC
TRBV30	TRBJ2-2	.	.	CAWNKRKWELFF	TGTGCCTGGAATAAACGGAAGTGGGAGCTGTTTTTT
TRBV2	TRBJ2-7	once	.	CASALGQSSYEQYF	TGTGCCAGCGCACTAGGACAGAGCTCCTACGAGCAGTACTTC
TRBV6-4	TRBJ2-1	.	TRBD1	CASSDSIGQGYNEQFF	TGTGCCAGCAGTGACTCGATTGGACAGGGCTACAATGAGCAGTTCTTC
TRBV2	TRBJ1-5	.	.	CASSDPGENQPQHF	TGTGCCAGCAGTGACCCAGGGGAGAATCAGCCCCAGCATTTT
TRBV5-6	TRBJ2-3	.	.	CASSFGTDTQYF	TGTGCCAGCAGCTTTGGCACAGATACGCAGTATTTT
TRBV6-4	TRBJ2-2	.	.	CASSDGQTGELFF	TGTGCCAGCAGTGACGGACAGACCGGGGAGCTGTTTTTT
TRBV27	TRBJ2-1	.	TRBD2	CASSPLAGGGNEQFF	TGTGCCAGCAGCCCACTAGCGGGAGGCGGCAATGAGCAGTTCTTC
TRBV7-9	TRBJ1-2	.	.	CASSLVLPGGGGYTF	TGTGCCAGCAGCTTAGTATTGCCGGGGGGCGGTGGCTACACCTTC
TRBV15	TRBJ2-5	.	.	CATSRAHTGEEQYF	TGTGCCACCAGCAGAGCTCACACAGGGGAGGAGCAGTACTTC
TRBV29-1	TRBJ2-7	.	TRBD1	CSVDEGTGPSYEQYF	TGCAGCGTCGACGAGGGGACAGGGCCCTCCTACGAGCAGTACTTC
TRBV28	TRBJ2-7	.	.	CASSLHSSYEQYF	TGTGCCAGCAGTTTGCACAGTTCTTACGAGCAGTACTTC
TRBV27	TRBJ1-5	.	.	CASSPILVGGNQPQHF	TGTGCCAGCAGCCCGATCCTCGTAGGGGGCAATCAGCCCCAGCATTTT
TRBV7-6	TRBJ1-4	.	TRBD1	CASSVGGRATNEKLFF	TGTGCCAGCAGTGTAGGGGGCCGAGCAACTAATGAAAAACTGTTTTTT
TRBV29-1	TRBJ2-1	.	.	CSVSPNEQFF	TGCAGCGTTAGCCCCAATGAGCAGTTCTTC
TRBV28	TRBJ2-3	.	TRBD2	CASSPGLAGGPDTQYF	TGTGCCAGCAGTCCCGGACTAGCGGGAGGGCCGGATACGCAGTATTTT
TRBV19	TRBJ2-1	.	.	CASSIDSYNEQFF	TGTGCCAGTAGTATAGACTCCTACAATGAGCAGTTCTTC
TRBV29-1	TRBJ1-2	.	.	CSVEETGQPGYTF	TGCAGCGTTGAAGAAACAGGGCAACCGGGCTACACCTTC
TRBV2	TRBJ2-7	.	.	CASSELSGISYEQYF	TGTGCCAGCAGTGAACTGAGCGGTATCTCCTACGAGCAGTACTTC
TRBV27	TRBJ2-7	.	TRBD2	CASSFGLAGAKSEQYF	TGTGCCAGCAGTTTTGGACTAGCGGGAGCTAAGTCCGAGCAGTACTTC
TRBV2	TRBJ1-4	.	.	CASSEANRDLPIF	TGTGCCAGCAGTGAAGCTAACCGGGACTTACCCATTTTT
TRBV5-4	TRBJ1-2	.	.	CASSLVREDYGYTF	TGTGCCAGCAGCTTGGTCAGGGAGGACTATGGCTACACCTTC
TRBV7-9	TRBJ2-1	.	.	CASNQLLYNEQFF	TGTGCCAGCAACCAACTACTGTACAATGAGCAGTTCTTC
TRBV5-1	TRBJ2-7	.	.	CASSLGGGYEQYF	TGCGCCAGCAGCTTGGGAGGTGGCTACGAGCAGTACTTC
TRBV9	TRBJ2-1	once	TRBD2	CASSKQPLAGEDNEQFF	TGTGCCAGCAGCAAACAGCCACTAGCGGGAGAGGACAATGAGCAGTTCTTC
TRBV28	TRBJ2-1	.	.	CASIGVSERAYNEQFF	TGTGCCAGCATTGGGGTGAGCGAGCGAGCGTACAATGAGCAGTTCTTC
TRBV2	TRBJ1-1	.	.	CASTDMGGGTEAFF	TGTGCCAGCACTGATATGGGAGGAGGTACTGAAGCTTTCTTT
TRBV7-9	TRBJ2-7	.	TRBD2	CASSSGGSIYEQYF	TGTGCCAGCAGCTCGGGAGGATCAATCTACGAGCAGTACTTC
TRBV18	TRBJ2-1	.	.	CASSPPRGSEQFF	TGTGCCAGCTCACCCCCGAGGGGCAGTGAGCAGTTCTTC
TRBV6-5	TRBJ1-2	.	.	CASSYYSSYGYTF	TGTGCCAGCAGTTACTACAGCAGCTATGGCTACACCTTC
TRBV19	TRBJ1-2	.	.	CASRVRADYGYTF	TGTGCCAGTAGGGTCAGGGCGGACTATGGCTACACCTTC